The T cell receptor beta chain described here comes from a study of cytomegalovirus exposure and HLA in healthy donors. The sample holds a few counts of this clone. V was shortened by 3 bases and J by 5 bases, with 10 bases between the two germline ends. Germline V lookup: CDR1 MNHEY, CDR2 SVGAGI. The CDR3 runs to 13 residues. Vbeta (60) and Jbeta (13) primers were used in the PCR. Produced via immunoSEQ multiplex PCR; TCRdb's table is partial and in-frame only. The repertoire holds tens of thousands of clones, with roughly four fifths as singletons. This chain connects TRBV6-5 to TRBJ1-1; possibly TRBD1 for D (5 bases). Input material: PBMCs. The TCR was taken from a woman between 18 and 29 years old in good health and CMV-seropositive. The CDR3 loop is CASSYDSRTEAFF. CDR3 DNA: TGTGCCAGCAGTTATGACAGTAGGACTGAAGCTTTCTTT.